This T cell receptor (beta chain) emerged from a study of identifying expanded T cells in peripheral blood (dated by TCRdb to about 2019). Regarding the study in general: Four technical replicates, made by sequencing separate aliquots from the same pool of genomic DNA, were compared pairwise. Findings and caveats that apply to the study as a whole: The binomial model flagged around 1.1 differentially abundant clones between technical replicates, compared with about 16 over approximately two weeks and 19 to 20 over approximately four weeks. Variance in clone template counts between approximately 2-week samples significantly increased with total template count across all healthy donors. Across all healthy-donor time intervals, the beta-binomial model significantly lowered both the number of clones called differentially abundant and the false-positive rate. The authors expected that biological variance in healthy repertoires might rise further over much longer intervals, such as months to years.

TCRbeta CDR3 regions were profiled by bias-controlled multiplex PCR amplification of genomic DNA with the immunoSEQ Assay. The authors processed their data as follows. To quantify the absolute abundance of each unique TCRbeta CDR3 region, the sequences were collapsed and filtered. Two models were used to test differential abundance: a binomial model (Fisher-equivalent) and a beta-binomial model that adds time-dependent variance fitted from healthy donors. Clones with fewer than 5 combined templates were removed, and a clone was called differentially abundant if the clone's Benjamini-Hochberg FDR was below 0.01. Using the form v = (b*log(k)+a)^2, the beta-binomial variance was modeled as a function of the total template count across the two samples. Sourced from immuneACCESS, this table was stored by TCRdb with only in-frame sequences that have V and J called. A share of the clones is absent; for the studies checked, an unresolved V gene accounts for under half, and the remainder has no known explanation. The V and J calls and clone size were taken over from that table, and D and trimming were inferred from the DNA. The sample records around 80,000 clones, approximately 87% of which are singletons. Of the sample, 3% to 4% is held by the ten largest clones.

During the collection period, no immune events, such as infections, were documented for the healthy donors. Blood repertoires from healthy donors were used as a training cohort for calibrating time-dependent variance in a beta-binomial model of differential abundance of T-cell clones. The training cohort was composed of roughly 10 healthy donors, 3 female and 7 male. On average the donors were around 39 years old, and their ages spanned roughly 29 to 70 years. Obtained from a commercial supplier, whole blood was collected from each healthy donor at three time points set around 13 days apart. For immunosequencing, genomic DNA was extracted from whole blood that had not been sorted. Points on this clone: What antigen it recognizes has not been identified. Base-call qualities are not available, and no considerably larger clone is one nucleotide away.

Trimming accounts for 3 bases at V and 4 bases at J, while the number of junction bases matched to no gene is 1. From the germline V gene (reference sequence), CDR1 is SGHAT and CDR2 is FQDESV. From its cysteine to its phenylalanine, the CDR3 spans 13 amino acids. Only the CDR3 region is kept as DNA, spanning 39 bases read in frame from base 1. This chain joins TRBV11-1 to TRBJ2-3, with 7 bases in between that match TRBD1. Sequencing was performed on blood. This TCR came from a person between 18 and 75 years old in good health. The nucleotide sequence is TGTGCCAGCAGCTTTCAGGGGGCAGATACGCAGTATTTT. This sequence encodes CASSFQGADTQYF.